This T cell receptor (beta chain) is from a study of OX40 agonist ivuxolimab in advanced cancers. Regarding this clone: Its antigen is currently unknown.

General study points: Low normalized T-cell clonal expansion was also seen in some nonresponders.

Blood was sampled at baseline, cycle 4 day 1, and cycle 7 day 1. This CDR3 spans 15 amino acids. The germline gives CDR1 SGHAT, CDR2 FQNNGV. V was shortened by 5 bases and J by 6 bases, with 18 bases between the two germline ends. Sequencing was performed with immunoSEQ multiplex PCR; in TCRdb, only in-frame clones are kept and a portion is missing. The table lists roughly 35,000 clones, about 90% of them singletons. This chain uses TRBV11-2 with TRBJ2-3; D gene unclear. The sequence was obtained from an adult with an advanced solid tumor such as melanoma, head and neck, liver or kidney cancer. The sample consisted of CD4+ or CD8+ T cells sorted from blood, taken in a trial of the OX40 agonist ivuxolimab. CDR3 in amino acids: CASSPPLRVTDTQYF. CDR3 DNA: TGTGCCAGCAGCCCGCCCCTACGGGTCACTGATACGCAGTATTTT.